The sequence of this T cell receptor beta chain was determined in a study of cytomegalovirus exposure and HLA in healthy donors. General study findings and limits: TCR beta chains associated with HLA were, in a later analysis, more clonally expanded than equally common others. There were reportedly fewer N-insertions in an Asian-associated ancestry cluster than the roughly 670-donor mean, in a later analysis.

As for this clone: No antigen is known for it.

The PCR ran on 60 Vbeta and 13 Jbeta primers. Profiling relied on immunoSEQ multiplex PCR, and the TCRdb table lists in-frame clones only, not all of them. The sample has approximately 280,000 clones, approximately 90% seen once. Germline V CDR1 and CDR2: KGHSH, LQKENI. The CDR3 extends over 17 amino acids. Deletions cut 0 bases from V and 2 bases from J, with 16 bases between. The chain combines TRBV18 with TRBJ1-2; D is perhaps TRBD1 (5 bases). The sample consisted of PBMCs. The sequence was obtained from a woman younger than 30 in good health and CMV-seronegative. The CDR3 nucleotides read TGTGCCAGCTCACCACCGTCGATTAGGACATACAACTATGGCTACACCTTC. Residues: CASSPPSIRTYNYGYTF.